The 26 T cell receptor beta chains presented below share a single source sample, sequenced in a study of T cell repertoires in cytomegalovirus infection (dated 2019 in TCRdb). For sequencing, an Illumina HiSeq 1500 was employed. The public sequencing data were trimmed at Q25 with fastp and processed into clonotypes with MiXCR by TCRdb, which kept only in-frame beta chains. A single entry per CDR3 protein holds the most common genes and DNA from its merged rows. The sample table shows some 500,000 distinct CDR3 sequences, and 40% are seen once. The ten largest clones add up to 48% of the sample. The treatment or condition label, as the study defines it: in vitro stimulation with specific CMV peptide epitopes to enrich CMV-specific T cells. For these receptors, no antigen is known. The material was cultured PBMCs, obtained from culture after CMV antigen stimulation. The receptors originated from a human donor in good health (CMV status not recorded). Some clones in this sample may be carry-over from other donors' samples.

The chain uses TRBV4-2 and TRBJ2-3, with 8 bases that match TRBD2. CDR1 and CDR2 (germline): LGHNA, YNFKEQ. The junction had 5 bases not matched to a gene; V was cut back by 0 bases and J by 3 bases. CDR3 length: 16 amino acids. The CDR3 here is CASSQDLLAGTDTQYF. The CDR3, as DNA: TGTGCCAGCAGCCAAGATCTTTTAGCGGGGACAGATACGCAGTATTTT.

The rearrangement links TRBV4-3 to TRBJ1-1; a weak D match, TRBD1 (5 bases). CDR1 and CDR2 (germline): LGHNA, YSLEER. The CDR3 consists of 16 residues. Trimming removed 0 bases at V and 8 bases at J, with 19 bases between. CDR3 protein: CASSQDWTLGGEEAFF. For the CDR3, the DNA is TGCGCCAGCAGCCAAGATTGGACATTGGGGGGGGAGGAAGCTTTCTTT.

This clonotype was detected a few times. The V call is TRBV7-9, the J call TRBJ2-3, with D uncertain. Germline CDR1 SEHNR, CDR2 FQNEAQ (reference sequence). V lost 1 base to trimming and J lost 2 bases, with 7 bases between them. The CDR3 covers 14 residues. CDR3: CASSLDSYTDTQYF. The CDR3 region has the DNA TGTGCCAGCAGCTTAGACAGCTACACAGATACGCAGTATTTT.

The CDR3 is CASSPYPHTSGRLYNEQFF. The CDR3 DNA follows: TGTGCCAGCAGCCCCTACCCACATACTAGCGGGAGGTTGTACAATGAGCAGTTCTTC. The chain recombines TRBV7-2 with TRBJ2-1, with 12 bases fitting TRBD2. This CDR3 has 19 residues. V shed 5 bases, J shed 4 bases, and the junction held 15 bases outside the gene matches. Germline V gene lookup returns CDR1 SGHTA and CDR2 FQGNSA.

The genes are TRBV7-2 and TRBJ2-3; 7 bases are a match to TRBD2. V lost 3 bases to trimming and J lost 6 bases; unmatched junction nucleotides: 6. The germline CDR1 and CDR2 sequences are SGHTA and FQGNSA. This CDR3 comprises 14 residues. The CDR3 reads CASSFVAGTDTQYF. DNA of the CDR3: TGTGCCAGCAGCTTTGTAGCGGGTACGGATACGCAGTATTTT.

V usage is TRBV7-8 and J usage is TRBJ2-2, with D unclear. Trimming removed 5 bases at V and 6 bases at J, with 16 bases between. CDR3 size: 15 residues. Germline V gene data show CDR1 as SGHVS and CDR2 as FQNEAQ. The DNA of the CDR3 is TGTGCCAGCAGCCCCGGGCCCAGTAGATCCGGGGAGCTGTTTTTT. Translated, it gives CASSPGPSRSGELFF.

The chain recombines TRBV12-3 or TRBV12-4 with TRBJ2-1; 7 nucleotides line up with TRBD2. Trimming at V came to 4 bases and at J to 0 bases, leaving 6 bases not matched to a gene. The CDR3 length is 16 residues. Here the CDR3 reads CASSYLAESSYNEQFF. The CDR3, as DNA: TGTGCCAGCAGTTACCTAGCGGAGAGCTCCTACAATGAGCAGTTCTTC.

The chain joins TRBV7-2 to TRBJ1-1, with D unresolved. This CDR3 region has 13 residues. Deletions cut 5 bases from V and 5 bases from J, with 12 bases between. Germline lookup yields CDR1 SGHTA and CDR2 FQGNSA. CDR3 nucleotide sequence: TGTGCCAGCAGCCCCCTGAGAATGACTGAAGCTTTCTTT. Encoded protein: CASSPLRMTEAFF.

V and J are TRBV12-3 or TRBV12-4 and TRBJ2-1; possible D gene TRBD1, 6 bases. V was clipped by 3 bases and J by 6 bases, with 15 bases between them. This CDR3 region has 15 residues. The CDR3 loop is CASSFVGTIRNEQFF. CDR3 nucleotides: TGTGCCAGCAGTTTTGTTGGGACAATTCGCAATGAGCAGTTCTTC.

For the CDR3, the DNA is TGTGCCACCAGCAGGGGGGACAGGGGTCGTAATTCACCCCTCCACTTT. Its translation: CATSRGDRGRNSPLHF. The chain links TRBV15 to TRBJ1-6, with 10 bases matching TRBD1. The CDR3 has 16 amino acids. V lost 3 bases and J lost 6; bases outside the gene matches: 5. Germline V CDR1 and CDR2: LNHNV, YYDKDF (reference sequence).

J is TRBJ2-3 and V is TRBV24-1, with D perhaps being TRBD1 or TRBD2 (5 bases each). Between the trimmed V and J ends, which lost 9 bases and 2 bases, there was a span of 14 bases. Germline V CDR1 and CDR2: KGHDR, SFDVKD. CDR3 length: 14 residues. CDR3 residues: CATGGAETTDTQYF. The DNA for the CDR3 is TGTGCCACCGGGGGTGCGGAGACCACAGATACGCAGTATTTT.

There are a few counts of this clonotype. Germline and junction disagree at one end, which may indicate a read error. DNA of the CDR3: TGTGCCAGCAGGTTAGCCCGACTAGCGGGATCAGATACGCAGTATTTT. Its translation: CASRLARLAGSDTQYF. The V and J genes are TRBV12-3 or TRBV12-4 and TRBJ2-3; TRBD2 matches at 11 bases. The length of the CDR3 is 16 residues.

This clonotype occurred a few times. The chain links TRBV27 to TRBJ2-1, with 13 bases identical to TRBD2. Trimming cost V 4 bases and J 4 bases; bases outside gene matches: 10. The CDR3 length is 18 residues. The germline gives CDR1 MNHEY, CDR2 SMNVEV (reference sequence). The CDR3 spells CASSSHKLTSGRYNEQFF. In nucleotides, the CDR3 is TGTGCCAGCAGTTCCCACAAATTGACTAGCGGGAGGTACAATGAGCAGTTCTTC.

The CDR3 protein is CASSPRSGLTNEQFF. CDR3 DNA: TGTGCCAGCAGCCCCCGTTCGGGACTCACTAATGAGCAGTTCTTC. The V gene is TRBV11-2, the J gene TRBJ2-1; maybe TRBD2 (6 bases). Germline lookup yields CDR1 SGHAT and CDR2 FQNNGV. The CDR3 covers 15 residues. V was clipped by 5 bases and J by 7 bases, with 18 bases between them.

The chain links TRBV7-6 to TRBJ1-5; D gene uncertain. The V end lost 1 base, the J end lost 2 bases, and 9 bases lay between the germline ends. Looked up from germline, CDR1 is SGHVS and CDR2 is FNYEAQ. This CDR3 has 15 residues. The CDR3 region is CASSLGDSGNQPQHF. CDR3 sequence (DNA): TGTGCCAGCAGCTTAGGGGATTCAGGCAATCAGCCCCAGCATTTT.

This clonotype was counted a few times. This chain uses TRBV5-6 with TRBJ2-7; D gene unclear. The V end was cut by 4 bases, the J end by 6 bases, with 20 bases between. Germline V gene data show CDR1 as SGHDT and CDR2 as YYEEEE. The CDR3 consists of 15 residues. CDR3 nucleotides: TGTGCCAGCAGCCCGCCCCCCGGCAGAAGATTCGAGCAGTACTTC. Its translation: CASSPPPGRRFEQYF.

This clonotype was detected once. This chain links TRBV20-1 with TRBJ1-5, with D possibly being TRBD1 (6 bases). This CDR3 region has 15 residues. V lost 0 bases, J lost 2 bases, and 11 bases lay in between. In germline, CDR1 is DFQATT, CDR2 SNEGSKA (reference sequence). The CDR3 DNA is TGCAGTGCTAGAGATTATCGGACAGGCAATCAGCCCCAGCATTTT. It is translated as CSARDYRTGNQPQHF.

This clonotype was detected only a few times. The gene calls are TRBV4-1 and TRBJ1-3; no definite D call. Germline loops: CDR1 MGHRA, CDR2 YSYEKL. The CDR3 is 18 amino acids. Deletions cut 3 bases from V and 3 bases from J, with 21 bases between. Written as DNA, the CDR3 is TGCGCCAGCAGCCAGGCACTCCCAACCGGAGGTCTTGGAAACACCATATATTTT. This gives the protein CASSQALPTGGLGNTIYF.

The rearrangement links TRBV12-5 to TRBJ2-1; tentative D call: TRBD1 (5 bases). V lost 0 bases and J 6 bases, leaving 15 bases between the germline ends. Germline lookup yields CDR1 LGHNT and CDR2 FRNRAP. The CDR3 is made up of 16 amino acids. CDR3 amino acids: CASGLVLNGQRNEQFF. In DNA form, the CDR3 reads TGTGCTAGTGGTTTGGTACTTAACGGACAACGCAATGAGCAGTTCTTC. The full variable domain, completed using reference TRBV12-5 and TRBJ2-1, is DARVTQTPRHKVTEMGQEVTMRCQPILGHNTVFWYRQTMMQGLELLAYFRNRAPLDDSGMPKDRFSAEMPDATLATLKIQPSEPRDSAVYFCASGLVLNGQRNEQFFGPGTRLTVL.

The chain uses TRBV6-6 and TRBJ2-4, with D perhaps matching TRBD2 (5 bases). Germline V lookup: CDR1 MNHNY, CDR2 SVGAGI (reference sequence). The V end was cut by 4 bases, the J end by 9 bases, with 10 bases between. This CDR3 region has 12 residues. The CDR3 region is CASSSSRVIQYF. In DNA form, the CDR3 reads TGTGCCAGCAGTTCTAGCCGAGTCATTCAGTACTTC.

The rearrangement links TRBV6-5 to TRBJ1-6; D remains ambiguous. The CDR3 extends over 16 amino acids. V lost 3 bases to trimming and J lost 7 bases, with 16 bases between them. Germline V gene sequence: CDR1 MNHEY, CDR2 SVGAGI. CDR3 DNA: TGTGCCAGCAGTTATTTGAGAGGCCGGAGGAATTCACCCCTCCACTTT. Amino acid sequence: CASSYLRGRRNSPLHF.

This clonotype appeared a few times. The chain combines TRBV2 with TRBJ2-7, with 9 bases aligning to TRBD1. The J segment lost 4 bases and the V segment lost 5 bases, leaving 9 bases of the junction unmatched. Germline values: CDR1 SNHLY, CDR2 FYNNEI. This CDR3 contains 15 residues. This CDR3 is CASSIGTGRTYEQYF. For the CDR3, the DNA is TGTGCCAGCAGTATTGGGACAGGGAGGACTTACGAGCAGTACTTC.

A few counts support this clonotype. The chain has TRBV5-4 and TRBJ2-1; a weak D match, TRBD1 (5 bases). In germline, CDR1 is SGHNT, CDR2 YYREEE (reference sequence). The CDR3 covers 17 residues. V was clipped by 4 bases and J by 0 bases, with 17 bases between them. In nucleotides, the CDR3 is TGTGCCAGCAGCGGTGGGCCCTACAGGAGCTCCTACAATGAGCAGTTCTTC. It translates to CASSGGPYRSSYNEQFF.

In this sample, this clonotype turned up a few times. The chain employs TRBV6-1 and TRBJ2-7; TRBD1 matches 8 bases. This CDR3 is built from 14 residues. CDR1 and CDR2 (germline): MNHNS, SASEGT. V lost 1 base, J lost 6 bases, and 5 bases stayed unmatched. The CDR3 nucleotides read TGTGCCAGCAGTGAAGGGACAGGGAGGCGCGAGCAGTACTTC. Protein sequence: CASSEGTGRREQYF.

This clonotype was found many times. The chain couples TRBV12-3 or TRBV12-4 to TRBJ1-1; D unclear. This CDR3 spans 14 amino acids. V was pared by 6 bases and J by 3 bases, with 14 bases between. CDR3 loop: CASSKGGMDTEAFF. For the CDR3, the DNA is TGTGCCAGCAGCAAAGGAGGGATGGACACTGAAGCTTTCTTT.

The V gene is TRBV27, the J gene TRBJ2-7; either TRBD1 or TRBD2 may fit D (5 bases each). The V and J ends lost 8 bases and 0 bases respectively, with 26 bases between them. The CDR3 loop spans 18 amino acids. Per germline, CDR1 MNHEY and CDR2 SMNVEV (reference sequence). The CDR3 DNA reads TGTGCCAGCCCCCTTGGCAGGGATTCCGAGGGCGGCTCCTACGAGCAGTACTTC. This sequence encodes CASPLGRDSEGGSYEQYF.